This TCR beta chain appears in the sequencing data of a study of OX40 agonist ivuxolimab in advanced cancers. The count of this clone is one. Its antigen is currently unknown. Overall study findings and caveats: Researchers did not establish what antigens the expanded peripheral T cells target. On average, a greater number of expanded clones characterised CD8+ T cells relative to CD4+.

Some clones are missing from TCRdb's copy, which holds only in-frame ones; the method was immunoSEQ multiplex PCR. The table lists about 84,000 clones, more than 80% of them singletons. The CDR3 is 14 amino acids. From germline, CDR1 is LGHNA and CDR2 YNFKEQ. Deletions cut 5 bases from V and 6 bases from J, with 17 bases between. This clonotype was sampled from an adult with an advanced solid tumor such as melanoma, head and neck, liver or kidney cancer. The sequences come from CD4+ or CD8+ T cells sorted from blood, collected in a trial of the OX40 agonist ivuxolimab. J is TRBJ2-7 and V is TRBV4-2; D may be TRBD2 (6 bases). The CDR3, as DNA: TGTGCCAGCAGCTTCCGGGGACTGCTGGGCGAGCAGTACTTC. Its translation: CASSFRGLLGEQYF.